The 20 T cell receptor beta chains below come from one sample, sequenced in a study of identical twins. TCRdb redid the calling of the 5' RACE reads with MiXCR, one entry per CDR3 protein. This sample carries 1,800,000 or so distinct CDR3 sequences, around a third of them seen once, and the ten largest clones take approximately 0.29%. The sample taken for sequencing was cord blood. All receptors come from a newborn girl in good health.

DNA for the CDR3: TGCAGTGCGGGGACAGGGCGGAAGGCTTTCTTT. Its protein is CSAGTGRKAFF. This chain uses TRBV20-1 with TRBJ1-1; 9 bases fit TRBD1. This CDR3 spans 11 amino acids. The germline CDR1 and CDR2 sequences are DFQATT and SNEGSKA (reference sequence). V shed 6 bases, J shed 11 bases, and the junction held 7 bases outside the gene matches.

This chain joins TRBV29-1 and TRBJ2-4; no clear D gene. Germline V lookup: CDR1 SQVTM, CDR2 ANQGSEA. Trimming cost V 7 bases and J 4 bases, with 11 bases left between them. The CDR3 has 12 residues. CDR3: CSAPKEKNIQYF. The CDR3 DNA reads TGCAGCGCCCCGAAAGAGAAAAACATTCAGTACTTC.

As to this clonotype: One end of the junction is discordant with germline, which a read error may explain. The chain uses TRBV28 and TRBJ2-1; 7 nucleotides match TRBD1. CDR3 length: 14 residues. Germline-derived CDR1 and CDR2 are MDHEN and SYDVKM. The DNA of the CDR3 is TGTGCCAGCAGTTACCCGGGACAGAACAATGGGCAGTTCTTC. As protein: CASSYPGQNNGQFF.

This clonotype was seen repeatedly, ten times or more. The chain joins TRBV5-1 to TRBJ2-3; the D gene is possibly TRBD1 (6 bases). The CDR3 runs 13 residues. The V gene lost 3 bases and the J gene lost 3 bases, with 8 bases spanning the gap. Germline CDR1 and CDR2: SGHRS and YFSETQ. CDR3 bases: TGCGCCAGCAGCTCACAGGGAACAGATACGCAGTATTTT. Its protein is CASSSQGTDTQYF.

The gene calls are TRBV25-1 and TRBJ2-1; 10 bases are shared with TRBD2. V lost 4 bases, J lost 10 bases, and 7 bases stayed unmatched. Germline lookup yields CDR1 MGHDK and CDR2 SYGVNS. CDR3 length equals 14 residues. CDR3 loop: CASSGLAGPREQFF. In DNA form, the CDR3 reads TGTGCCAGCAGTGGACTAGCGGGTCCCCGAGAGCAGTTCTTC.

The V call is TRBV20-1, the J call TRBJ2-7, with TRBD1 identical over 8 bases. V dropped 6 bases and J dropped 5; count of bases not matched to a gene: 15. The CDR3 sequence is 15 residues long. Germline lookup yields CDR1 DFQATT and CDR2 SNEGSKA (reference sequence). CDR3 bases: TGCAGTGCCAACCCCCCGGACAGGGATGACCACGAGCAGTACTTC. This gives the protein CSANPPDRDDHEQYF.

This clonotype was detected only a few times. The rearrangement joins TRBV28 to TRBJ2-3; 11 positions match TRBD2. The germline gives CDR1 MDHEN, CDR2 SYDVKM. The CDR3 contains 16 residues. Trimming removed 2 bases from V and 6 bases from J; junction bases left unmatched: 7. The CDR3 loop is CASSLTTSGDIDTQYF. For the CDR3, the DNA is TGTGCCAGCAGTTTAACGACTAGCGGGGACATTGATACGCAGTATTTT.

The rearrangement uses TRBV5-6 and TRBJ1-1; D is uncertain. The CDR3 covers 16 residues. Per germline, CDR1 SGHDT and CDR2 YYEEEE. Trimming took 4 bases from V and 3 from J, leaving 19 bases between them. CDR3 sequence: CASSHQAVGADTEAFF. The CDR3 nucleotides read TGTGCCAGCAGCCACCAGGCGGTAGGTGCGGACACTGAAGCTTTCTTT.

This clonotype was observed a few times. V gene TRBV12-3 or TRBV12-4 combines with J gene TRBJ1-5; weak D call: TRBD1 (5 bases). Trimming pared 3 bases from V and 3 bases from J, leaving 15 bases between. The CDR3 covers 16 residues. The CDR3 here is CASSLGGQLFNQPQHF. DNA for the CDR3: TGTGCCAGCAGTTTGGGTGGACAACTATTCAATCAGCCCCAGCATTTT.

The chain is built from TRBV20-1 and TRBJ2-2, with D tentatively TRBD2 (5 bases). This CDR3 contains 19 residues. Germline CDR1 reads DFQATT; CDR2 reads SNEGSKA (reference sequence). V lost 1 base, J lost 3 bases, and 24 bases lay in between. The CDR3 here is CSARGPRWAPSFHTGELFF. DNA of the CDR3: TGCAGTGCTAGAGGACCCCGGTGGGCCCCTAGCTTCCACACCGGGGAGCTGTTTTTT.

This clonotype was seen a few times. The chain is built from TRBV2 and TRBJ2-5; D is ambiguous. CDR3 size: 15 residues. The ends were cut back, 7 bases at V and 4 bases at J, with 19 bases in the middle. Germline CDR1 is SNHLY and CDR2 is FYNNEI. This CDR3 reads CASMPTPKVGETQYF. The CDR3 region has the DNA TGTGCCAGCATGCCGACTCCTAAGGTGGGAGAGACCCAGTACTTC.

This clonotype was seen only a few times. The chain links TRBV25-1 to TRBJ1-2; 10 bases align to TRBD1. CDR3 length: 13 residues. CDR1 MGHDK and CDR2 SYGVNS come from the germline V gene. J lost 6 bases, V lost 9 bases, and 7 bases had no gene match. For the CDR3, the DNA is TGTGCCAGGCGACAGGGGGCGAGGGATGGCTACACCTTC. Its translation: CARRQGARDGYTF.

This clonotype was counted ten times or more. This rearrangement joins TRBV3-1 to TRBJ2-7; 8 bases fit TRBD1. J was trimmed by 0 bases and V by 1 base; bases with no gene match: 2. Germline V gives CDR1 LGHDT, CDR2 YNNKEL (reference sequence). The CDR3 spans 15 residues. DNA for the CDR3: TGTGCCAGCAGCCAAGCCGGGACAGGCTCCTACGAGCAGTACTTC. Translated: CASSQAGTGSYEQYF.

The table lists this clonotype with a few counts. The rearrangement uses TRBV12-3 or TRBV12-4 and TRBJ2-3; D not resolved. Deletions cut 6 bases from V and 0 bases from J, with 16 bases between. This CDR3 comprises 16 residues. The CDR3 loop is CASRNRIGASTDTQYF. The CDR3 DNA sequence: TGTGCCAGCAGAAACCGAATAGGCGCAAGCACAGATACGCAGTATTTT.

V usage is TRBV6-5 and J usage is TRBJ2-5; D perhaps matches TRBD2 (5 bases). Trimming took off 8 bases at V and 11 bases at J, with 21 bases between the two ends. This CDR3 has 13 amino acids. The germline CDR1 and CDR2 sequences are MNHEY and SVGAGI. The CDR3 protein is CASYWLADNEQYF. CDR3 nucleotide sequence: TGTGCCAGCTATTGGCTAGCTGATAATGAGCAGTACTTC.

This clonotype has a single count. A read error is possible here, since a much larger clone lies one base away. This sequence joins TRBV5-1 and TRBJ2-7; tentative D call: TRBD2 (6 bases). The CDR3 sequence is 14 residues long. V gave up 10 bases and J gave up 2 bases, with 19 bases separating them. The germline V gene encodes CDR1 SGHRS and CDR2 YFSETQ. The CDR3 spells CAGKQAGLPYEQYF. The CDR3 DNA sequence: TGCGCCGGCAAACAAGCGGGTTTACCCTACGAGCAGTACTTC.

This clonotype was detected only a few times. The chain uses TRBV28 and TRBJ2-5, with 13 bases that match TRBD2. The CDR3 runs to 15 residues. CDR1 is MDHEN, CDR2 SYDVKM, per germline. Trimming took 5 bases from V and 4 from J; bases not matched to a gene: 4. CDR3 protein: CASSQRTSGRETQYF. The CDR3 DNA is TGTGCCAGCAGTCAGCGGACTAGCGGGAGAGAGACCCAGTACTTC.

In DNA form, the CDR3 reads TGTGCCAGCACGAACCGATGGGATTCCTACAATGAGCAGTTCTTC. Amino acid sequence: CASTNRWDSYNEQFF. The chain links TRBV6-4 to TRBJ2-1; D unresolved. Germline values: CDR1 MRHNA, CDR2 SNTAGT. CDR3 size: 15 residues. With 7 bases removed from V and 1 base from J, the gap between germline ends came to 14 bases.

This chain connects TRBV6-1 to TRBJ2-5; D not certain. Trimming removed 0 bases at V and 2 bases at J, with 7 bases between. CDR1 MNHNS and CDR2 SASEGT come from the germline V gene. The CDR3 loop spans 14 amino acids. The CDR3 region has the DNA TGTGCCAGCAGTGAAGCGCTGCTTCAAGAGACCCAGTACTTC. This encodes CASSEALLQETQYF.

V and J are TRBV3-1 and TRBJ1-2; TRBD1 agrees at 9 bases. CDR3 length: 16 residues. The ends lost 1 base at V and 7 bases at J; junction bases unmatched: 10. Germline loops: CDR1 LGHDT, CDR2 YNNKEL (reference sequence). The CDR3 sequence is CASSQVNWGQGSGYTF. For the CDR3, the DNA is TGTGCCAGCAGCCAAGTGAATTGGGGACAGGGTAGTGGCTACACCTTC.